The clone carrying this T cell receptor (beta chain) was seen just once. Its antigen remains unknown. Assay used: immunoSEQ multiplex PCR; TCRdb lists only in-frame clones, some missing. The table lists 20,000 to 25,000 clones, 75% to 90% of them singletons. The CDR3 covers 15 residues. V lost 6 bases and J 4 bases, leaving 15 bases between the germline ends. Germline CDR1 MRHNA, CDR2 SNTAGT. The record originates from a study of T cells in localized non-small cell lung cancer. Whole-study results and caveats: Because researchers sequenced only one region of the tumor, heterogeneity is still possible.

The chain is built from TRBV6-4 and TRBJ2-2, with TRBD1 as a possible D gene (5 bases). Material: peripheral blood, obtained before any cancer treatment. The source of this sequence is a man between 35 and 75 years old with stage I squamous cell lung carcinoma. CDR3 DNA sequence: TGTGCCAGCAGCGTAACTCAGGGTTTCACCGGGGAGCTGTTTTTT. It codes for CASSVTQGFTGELFF.